This T cell receptor beta chain was obtained from a study of regulatory T cells in long-lasting Graves disease. This clonotype showed up just a few times. Its antigen remains unidentified. General observations from the study: Persistent Graves' cases showed lower TCR diversity than newly diagnosed cases.

The authors built TCR beta libraries using iRepertoire HTBI primers and Arm-PCR of CDR3 regions. Per the study methods: Throughout the samples, researchers identified 60 to 70 TRBV and about 15 TRBJ segments. TCRdb recomputed calls from the multiplex PCR reads with MiXCR, one row per CDR3 protein. The V and J calls were not made by the authors but by TCRdb's processing. This sample carries approximately 690,000 distinct CDR3 sequences, 25% to 30% of them seen once, and the ten largest clones take 35% to 55%. Trimming removed 0 bases at V and 6 bases at J, with 4 bases between. Germline V CDR1 and CDR2: SGDLS, YYNGEE. The length of the CDR3 is 12 residues. Time point defined: persistent/refractory GD, antithyroid drugs over 5 years with positive TRAb. The TCR library used RNA extracted from PBMCs.

The TCR originated in a female donor with Graves disease. This sample comprised peripheral blood mononuclear cells (PBMCs), obtained when the disease was refractory, from a patient treated with antithyroid drugs. The gene calls are TRBV9 and TRBJ1-5; unclear D gene. The CDR3 sequence is CASSVVGQPQHF. CDR3 in DNA: TGTGCCAGCAGCGTAGTCGGTCAGCCCCAGCATTTT.